The 29 T cell receptor beta chains in this list originate from one sample, sequenced in a study of T cells in Graves' hyperthyroidism and ophthalmopathy. RNA transcripts provided the source from which TCR beta CDR3 regions were amplified. The HTBI set primed first-round TCR CDR3 RT-PCR. TCRdb itself ran the multiplex PCR reads through MiXCR, one entry per CDR3 protein. The sample lists around 300,000 distinct CDR3 sequences, 11% to 15% occurring once. Source material: blood. The receptors stem from a woman aged 25 to 39 with Graves' hyperthyroidism.

This clonotype was seen only once. The rearrangement joins TRBV9 to TRBJ2-6, with TRBD1 identical over 9 bases. Trimming cost V 0 bases and J 2 bases; bases outside gene matches: 9. This CDR3 is 19 amino acids long. CDR1 is SGDLS, CDR2 YYNGEE, per germline. The CDR3 region has the DNA TGTGCCAGCAGCGTAGGGGGACCGGACAGGGGTCCTGGGGCCAACGTCCTGACTTTC. Protein product: CASSVGGPDRGPGANVLTF.

Notes on this clonotype: The junction departs from the called germline gene at one end, perhaps through a read error. The chain recombines TRBV12-3 or TRBV12-4 with TRBJ1-1; D ambiguous. The length of the CDR3 is 13 residues. CDR3 sequence reads: CAGRDRVNTEAFF. The DNA for the CDR3 is TGTGCCGGCAGAGATCGGGTGAACACTGAAGCTTTCTTT.

This clonotype has a single count. Being one base from a much bigger clone, this may be a read error. CDR3 sequence reads: CSANGTSYEQYF. As DNA, the CDR3 is TGCAGTGCTAACGGGACTAGCTACGAGCAGTACTTC. The rearrangement joins TRBV20-1 to TRBJ2-7; 8 positions match TRBD2. This CDR3 region has 12 residues. V shed 4 bases and J 3 bases; nucleotides not matched to a gene: 2. Germline V gene lookup returns CDR1 DFQATT and CDR2 SNEGSKA (reference sequence).

There are many counts of this clonotype. The rearrangement uses TRBV11-2 and TRBJ1-3; D remains ambiguous. This CDR3 is 15 amino acids long. V was shortened by 3 bases and J by 3 bases, with 12 bases between the two germline ends. Germline assignment: CDR1 SGHAT and CDR2 FQNNGV. The CDR3 sequence is CASSFGSSGGNTIYF. As DNA, the CDR3 is TGTGCCAGCAGCTTCGGCAGCTCTGGTGGAAACACCATATATTTT.

This clonotype occurred many times. The chain uses TRBV28 and TRBJ1-6; D perhaps matches TRBD1 (6 bases). V dropped 7 bases and J dropped 4 bases, with 8 bases sitting between them. CDR3 length equals 13 residues. CDR1 is MDHEN and CDR2 is SYDVKM in the germline V gene. DNA of the CDR3: TGTGCCAGCATTGGACAGTATAATTCACCCCTCCACTTT. It codes for CASIGQYNSPLHF. The full variable domain, in which reference TRBV28 and TRBJ1-6 provide the parts outside the CDR3, is DVKVTQSSRYLVKRTGEKVFLECVQDMDHENMFWYRQDPGLGLRLIYFSYDVKMKEKGDIPEGYSVSREKKERFSLILESASTNQTSMYLCASIGQYNSPLHFGNGTRLTVT.

This clonotype appeared many times. The rearrangement joins TRBV30 to TRBJ2-1, with D uncertain. From germline, CDR1 is GTSNPN and CDR2 SVGIG (reference sequence). Between the trimmed V and J ends, which lost 4 bases and 7 bases, there was a span of 8 bases. The CDR3 loop spans 11 amino acids. CDR3 nucleotide sequence: TGTGCCTGGATGGTGGTGAATGAGCAGTTCTTC. It is translated as CAWMVVNEQFF.

This clonotype was detected a few times. The V call is TRBV29-1, the J call TRBJ2-7; 7 nucleotides line up with TRBD2. With V trimmed by 5 bases and J by 2 bases, 12 bases remained unmatched. Germline values: CDR1 SQVTM, CDR2 ANQGSEA. CDR3 length: 15 amino acids. CDR3 protein: CSVLGGGPNPYEQYF. As DNA, the CDR3 is TGCAGCGTTCTCGGGGGAGGGCCTAACCCCTACGAGCAGTACTTC.

This clonotype was recorded many times. This rearrangement joins TRBV30 to TRBJ2-7, with 7 bases aligning to TRBD1. The J segment lost 5 bases and the V segment lost 2 bases, leaving 9 bases of the junction unmatched. This CDR3 has 14 amino acids. Germline V gene sequence: CDR1 GTSNPN, CDR2 SVGIG (reference sequence). The CDR3 bases are TGTGCCTGGAGTTATCTCATAGGGGGCGACGAGCAGTACTTC. Protein: CAWSYLIGGDEQYF.

The chain links TRBV30 to TRBJ2-2, with no clear D. The germline CDR1 and CDR2 sequences are GTSNPN and SVGIG (reference sequence). This CDR3 spans 14 amino acids. Trimming stripped 1 base from V and 0 bases from J, with 6 bases between. CDR3 sequence reads: CAWSGRTNTGELFF. The CDR3 bases are TGTGCCTGGAGTGGGCGTACGAACACCGGGGAGCTGTTTTTT.

J is TRBJ2-3 and V is TRBV29-1, with D possibly being TRBD1 or TRBD2 (7 bases each). The CDR3 length is 14 residues. Trimming cost V 3 bases and J 3 bases, with 13 bases left between them. CDR1 and CDR2 (germline): SQVTM, ANQGSEA. As DNA, the CDR3 is TGCAGCGTTGAGGGCAGGGGGGGAACAGATACGCAGTATTTT. It codes for CSVEGRGGTDTQYF.

The rearrangement joins TRBV5-5 to TRBJ1-2, with no clear D. The CDR3 is 11 amino acids. Germline V gene data show CDR1 as SGHKS and CDR2 as YYEKEE (reference sequence). V dropped 9 bases and J dropped 4 bases, with 10 bases sitting between them. CDR3 region: CANTDSYGYTF. In DNA form, the CDR3 reads TGTGCCAACACAGATTCCTATGGCTACACCTTC.

The chain has TRBV25-1 and TRBJ1-4; D remains unclear. V lost 6 bases and J lost 10, with 18 bases in between. CDR3 length equals 14 residues. Germline CDR1 MGHDK, CDR2 SYGVNS. The CDR3 protein is CASRGRNDGRKLFF. The CDR3 DNA reads as TGTGCCAGCAGAGGGCGAAACGACGGTCGAAAACTGTTTTTT.

This clonotype was recorded at least ten times. The chain employs TRBV3-1 and TRBJ2-7; maybe TRBD2 (6 bases). Deletions cut 0 bases from V and 2 bases from J, with 14 bases between. The CDR3 has 16 residues. The germline gives CDR1 LGHDT, CDR2 YNNKEL (reference sequence). This CDR3 is CASSQDRALAPYEQYF. The CDR3 DNA is TGTGCCAGCAGCCAAGATAGGGCACTAGCACCCTACGAGCAGTACTTC.

This clonotype was detected many times. This rearrangement joins TRBV11-2 to TRBJ2-1; 9 positions agree with TRBD2. Germline V CDR1 and CDR2: SGHAT, FQNNGV. The length of the CDR3 is 15 residues. V shed 6 bases, J shed 5 bases, and the junction held 8 bases outside the gene matches. The CDR3 sequence is CASRSLAGVHNEQFF. In nucleotides, the CDR3 is TGTGCCAGCAGGTCTTTAGCGGGAGTCCACAATGAGCAGTTCTTC.

J is TRBJ2-1 and V is TRBV7-8; D is unresolved. Germline V gives CDR1 SGHVS, CDR2 FQNEAQ. The CDR3 has 14 residues. The V end was cut by 5 bases, the J end by 3 bases, with 11 bases between. CDR3 loop: CASSLEEHYNEQFF. For the CDR3, the DNA is TGTGCCAGCAGCCTAGAGGAACACTACAATGAGCAGTTCTTC.

In its sample, this clonotype was seen a few times. The chain links TRBV7-2 to TRBJ2-5, with a weak D call TRBD1 (5 bases). The ends were cut back, 4 bases at V and 2 bases at J, with 11 bases in the middle. The CDR3 has 14 amino acids. CDR1 and CDR2 from the germline V gene are SGHTA and FQGNSA. Here the CDR3 DNA reads TGTGCCAGCAGCTGGGGCCACTCGCAAGAGACCCAGTACTTC. Residues: CASSWGHSQETQYF.

The rearrangement joins TRBV4-3 to TRBJ2-7, with 8 bases that match TRBD1. The ends lost 3 bases at V and 4 bases at J; junction bases unmatched: 11. Germline V gene data show CDR1 as LGHNA and CDR2 as YSLEER. CDR3 length: 16 amino acids. The CDR3 DNA follows: TGCGCCAGCAGCCACGCTACCGGGACAGGAGTGTACGAGCAGTACTTC. This codes for CASSHATGTGVYEQYF.

The rearrangement joins TRBV27 to TRBJ2-2; no firm D call. The length of the CDR3 is 12 residues. Per germline, CDR1 MNHEY and CDR2 SMNVEV (reference sequence). V lost 8 bases and J 6 bases, leaving 10 bases between the germline ends. In nucleotides, the CDR3 is TGTGCCAGCGGCCTCGTGCCCGGGGAGCTGTTTTTT. It is translated as CASGLVPGELFF.

This clonotype was detected many times. The chain joins TRBV9 to TRBJ2-2, with 12 bases lining up with TRBD2. Germline lookup yields CDR1 SGDLS and CDR2 YYNGEE. V gave up 4 bases and J gave up 0 bases; unmatched junction bases: 7. The CDR3 has 18 residues. The CDR3: CASSTRTSGTTNTGELFF. Written as DNA, the CDR3 is TGTGCCAGCAGCACCCGGACTAGCGGGACCACGAACACCGGGGAGCTGTTTTTT. The complete variable domain, with remaining parts taken from reference TRBV9 and TRBJ2-2, reads DSGVTQTPKHLITATGQRVTLRCSPRSGDLSVYWYQQSLDQGLQFLIQYYNGEERAKGNILERFSAQQFPDLHSELNLSSLELGDSALYFCASSTRTSGTTNTGELFFGEGSRLTVL.

This clonotype has ten or more counts. The chain uses TRBV6-1 and TRBJ1-1, with TRBD1 as a possible D gene (6 bases). The CDR3 covers 15 residues. Germline V gene lookup returns CDR1 MNHNS and CDR2 SASEGT. The V end was cut by 9 bases, the J end by 3 bases, with 20 bases between. CDR3 sequence (DNA): TGTGCCAGAAGCCAGATGGGGGCTATGGACACTGAAGCTTTCTTT. It specifies CARSQMGAMDTEAFF.

This clonotype showed up many times. The chain is built from TRBV28 and TRBJ2-5, with D perhaps being TRBD1 or TRBD2 (5 bases each). Per the germline V gene, CDR1 is MDHEN and CDR2 is SYDVKM. V was shortened by 1 base and J by 4 bases, with 10 bases between the two germline ends. The CDR3 length is 14 residues. CDR3 DNA sequence: TGTGCCAGCAGTTTATCCGGGACGGGAGAGACCCAGTACTTC. It encodes CASSLSGTGETQYF.

This clonotype was counted at least ten times. V usage is TRBV30 and J usage is TRBJ2-3; D ambiguous. Germline values: CDR1 GTSNPN, CDR2 SVGIG (reference sequence). The length of the CDR3 is 13 residues. The V end lost 1 base, the J end lost 4 bases, and 9 bases lay between the germline ends. CDR3 protein: CAWSGTWSDTQYF. The CDR3 DNA follows: TGTGCCTGGAGTGGGACCTGGTCAGATACGCAGTATTTT.

This clonotype was counted a few times. The rearrangement uses TRBV15 and TRBJ2-5; D possibly corresponds to TRBD1 (5 bases). V lost 0 bases to trimming and J lost 2 bases, with 10 bases between them. CDR1 is LNHNV and CDR2 is YYDKDF in the germline V gene (reference sequence). This CDR3 comprises 15 residues. This CDR3 reads CATSRDPTGQETQYF. The DNA of the CDR3 is TGTGCCACCAGCAGAGATCCCACAGGTCAAGAGACCCAGTACTTC.

This clonotype was counted between two and nine times. The rearrangement uses TRBV27 and TRBJ2-7; 8 bases align to TRBD1. The CDR3 is made up of 16 amino acids. The V gene end was trimmed by 6 bases and the J gene end by 5 bases; junction bases not matched to a gene: 15. The germline CDR1 and CDR2 sequences are MNHEY and SMNVEV (reference sequence). CDR3 sequence: CASSRQGPNPRNEQYF. For the CDR3, the DNA is TGTGCCAGCAGCCGACAGGGGCCAAACCCGAGAAACGAGCAGTACTTC.

This clonotype has only a few counts. The chain is built from TRBV10-2 and TRBJ2-3; D is possibly TRBD2 (6 bases). Germline V lookup: CDR1 WSHSY, CDR2 SAAADI. The CDR3 extends over 15 amino acids. V shed 0 bases and J shed 4 bases, with 11 bases lying between them. The CDR3: CASSESRLVSDTQYF. For the CDR3, the DNA is TGCGCCAGCAGTGAGTCGAGACTAGTGTCAGATACGCAGTATTTT.

This clonotype was seen ten or more times. The CDR3 protein is CSATSGTGLNTEAFF. The CDR3 DNA is TGCAGTGCTACTAGCGGGACAGGACTAAACACTGAAGCTTTCTTT. This rearrangement joins TRBV20-1 to TRBJ1-1, with 8 nucleotides matching TRBD1. The CDR3 runs 15 residues. V gave up 4 bases and J gave up 2 bases; unmatched junction bases: 9. CDR1 is DFQATT and CDR2 is SNEGSKA in the germline V gene (reference sequence).

This clonotype was counted between two and nine times. V and J are TRBV4-3 and TRBJ1-6; TRBD1 matches at 8 bases. The CDR3 is 15 residues long. V was clipped by 1 base and J by 7 bases; unmatched bases: 3. Per the germline V gene, CDR1 is LGHNA and CDR2 is YSLEER. Here the CDR3 DNA reads TGCGCCAGCAGCCAAGCTGCAGGGGGCAATTCACCCCTCCACTTT. Amino acids: CASSQAAGGNSPLHF.

The CDR3 region has the DNA TGTGCCAGCAGTGAAGGGCAGAGCACCGGGGAGCTGTTTTTT. It yields the protein CASSEGQSTGELFF. The rearrangement joins TRBV6-1 to TRBJ2-2; D remains ambiguous. CDR3 length: 14 residues. In germline, CDR1 is MNHNS, CDR2 SASEGT. The germline V and J ends were trimmed by 1 base and 4 bases, with 7 bases remaining between them.

This clonotype was picked up a small number of times. This chain joins TRBV20-1 and TRBJ2-7; 8 bases fit TRBD2. The V segment lost 3 bases and the J segment 5 bases; nucleotides outside the gene matches: 9. This CDR3 is built from 14 residues. In germline, CDR1 is DFQATT, CDR2 SNEGSKA (reference sequence). CDR3 region: CSASGTSGVNEQYF. CDR3 nucleotides: TGCAGTGCTAGCGGAACTAGCGGTGTCAACGAGCAGTACTTC.